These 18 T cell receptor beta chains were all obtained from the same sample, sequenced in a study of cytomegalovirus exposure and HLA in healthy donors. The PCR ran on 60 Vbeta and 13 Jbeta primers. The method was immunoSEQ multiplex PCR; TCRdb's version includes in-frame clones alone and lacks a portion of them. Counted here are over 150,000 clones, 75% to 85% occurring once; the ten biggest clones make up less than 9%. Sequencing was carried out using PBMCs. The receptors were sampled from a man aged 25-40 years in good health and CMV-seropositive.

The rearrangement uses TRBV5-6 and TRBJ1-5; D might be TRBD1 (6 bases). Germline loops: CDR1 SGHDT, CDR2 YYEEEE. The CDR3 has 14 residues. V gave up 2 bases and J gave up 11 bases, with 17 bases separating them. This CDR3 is CASSFNSGESAQHF. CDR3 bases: TGTGCCAGCAGCTTTAATTCAGGGGAATCAGCCCAGCATTTT.

The CDR3 loop is CASSFRGGSNEKLFF. CDR3 nucleotide sequence: TGTGCCAGCAGTTTTAGGGGAGGCTCAAATGAAAAACTGTTTTTT. The V gene is TRBV28, the J gene TRBJ1-4, with a possible D match to TRBD1 (5 bases). Per germline, CDR1 MDHEN and CDR2 SYDVKM. CDR3 length: 15 residues. The ends were cut back, 3 bases at V and 5 bases at J, with 13 bases in the middle.

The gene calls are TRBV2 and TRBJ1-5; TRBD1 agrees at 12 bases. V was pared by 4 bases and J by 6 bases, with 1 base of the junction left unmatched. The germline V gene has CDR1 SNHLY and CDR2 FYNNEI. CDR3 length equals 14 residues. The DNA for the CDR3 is TGTGCCAGCAGTGCGGGACAGGGGGCTCAGCCCCAGCATTTT. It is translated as CASSAGQGAQPQHF.

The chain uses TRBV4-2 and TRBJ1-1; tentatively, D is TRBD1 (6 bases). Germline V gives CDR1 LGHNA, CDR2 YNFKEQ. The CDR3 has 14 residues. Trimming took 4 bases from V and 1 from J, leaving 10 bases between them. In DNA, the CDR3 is TGTGCCAGCAGCCCGGGACATTCGAACACTGAAGCTTTCTTT. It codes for CASSPGHSNTEAFF.

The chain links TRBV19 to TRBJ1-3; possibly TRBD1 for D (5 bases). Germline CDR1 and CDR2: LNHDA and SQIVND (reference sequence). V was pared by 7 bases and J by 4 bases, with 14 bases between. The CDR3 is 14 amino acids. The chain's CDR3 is CASTTGGAGNTIYF. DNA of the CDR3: TGTGCCAGTACCACCGGCGGGGCCGGAAACACCATATATTTT.

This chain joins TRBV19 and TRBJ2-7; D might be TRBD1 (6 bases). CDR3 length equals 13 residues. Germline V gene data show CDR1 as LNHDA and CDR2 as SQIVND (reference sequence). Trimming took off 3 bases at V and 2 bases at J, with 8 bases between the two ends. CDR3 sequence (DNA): TGTGCCAGTAGTATGGGGGCCCCCTACGAGCAGTACTTC. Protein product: CASSMGAPYEQYF.

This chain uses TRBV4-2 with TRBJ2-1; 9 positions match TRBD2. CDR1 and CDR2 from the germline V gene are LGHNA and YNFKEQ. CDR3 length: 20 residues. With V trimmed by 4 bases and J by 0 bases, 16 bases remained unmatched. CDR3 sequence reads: CASSPVERGVSQISYNEQFF. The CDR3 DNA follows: TGTGCCAGCAGCCCCGTGGAGCGGGGGGTCTCCCAAATCTCCTACAATGAGCAGTTCTTC.

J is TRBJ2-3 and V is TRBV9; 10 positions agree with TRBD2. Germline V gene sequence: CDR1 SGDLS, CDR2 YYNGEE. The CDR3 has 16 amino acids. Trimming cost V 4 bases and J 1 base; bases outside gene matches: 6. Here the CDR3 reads CASSTPLAGGTDTQYF. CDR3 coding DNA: TGTGCCAGCAGCACACCTCTAGCGGGGGGCACAGATACGCAGTATTTT.

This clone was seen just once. CDR3 sequence: CASSLWTGEGLTEAFF. The CDR3 region has the DNA TGTGCCAGCAGCCTTTGGACAGGGGAGGGTTTAACTGAAGCTTTCTTT. The chain links TRBV11-2 to TRBJ1-1, with 9 nucleotides matching TRBD1. J was trimmed by 5 bases and V by 5 bases; bases with no gene match: 12. Germline V gene lookup returns CDR1 SGHAT and CDR2 FQNNGV. This CDR3 has 16 amino acids.

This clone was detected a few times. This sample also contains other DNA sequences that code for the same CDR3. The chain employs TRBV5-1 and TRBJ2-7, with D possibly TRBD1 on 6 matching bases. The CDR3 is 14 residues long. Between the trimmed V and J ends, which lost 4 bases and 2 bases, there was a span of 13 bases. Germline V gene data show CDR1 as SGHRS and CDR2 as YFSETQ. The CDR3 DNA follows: TGCGCCAGCAGCCTTCTAGGGGGAACCTACGAGCAGTACTTC. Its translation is CASSLLGGTYEQYF. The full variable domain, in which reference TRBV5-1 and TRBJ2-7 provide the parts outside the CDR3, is KAGVTQTPRYLIKTRGQQVTLSCSPISGHRSVSWYQQTPGQGLQFLFEYFSETQRNKGNFPGRFSGRQFSNSRSEMNVSTLELGDSALYLCASSLLGGTYEQYFGPGTRLTVT.

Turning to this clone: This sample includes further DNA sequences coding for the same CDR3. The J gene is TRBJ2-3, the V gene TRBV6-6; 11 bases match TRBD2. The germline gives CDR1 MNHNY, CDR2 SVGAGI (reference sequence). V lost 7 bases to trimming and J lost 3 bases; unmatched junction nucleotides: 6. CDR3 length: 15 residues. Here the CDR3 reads CASTKTSGNTDTQYF. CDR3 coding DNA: TGTGCCAGCACTAAGACTAGCGGGAATACAGATACGCAGTATTTT.

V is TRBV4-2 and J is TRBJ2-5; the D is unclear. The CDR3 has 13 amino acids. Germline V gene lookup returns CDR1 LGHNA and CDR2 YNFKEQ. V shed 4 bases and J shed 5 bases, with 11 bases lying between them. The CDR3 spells CASSLSTAETQYF. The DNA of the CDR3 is TGTGCCAGCAGCCTGTCCACCGCGGAGACCCAGTACTTC.

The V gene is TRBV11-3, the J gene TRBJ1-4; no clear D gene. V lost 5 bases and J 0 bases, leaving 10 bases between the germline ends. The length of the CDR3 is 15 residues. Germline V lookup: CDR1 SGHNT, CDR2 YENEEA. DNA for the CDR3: TGTGCCAGCAGCCCGGGATCCGCAACTAATGAAAAACTGTTTTTT. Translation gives CASSPGSATNEKLFF.

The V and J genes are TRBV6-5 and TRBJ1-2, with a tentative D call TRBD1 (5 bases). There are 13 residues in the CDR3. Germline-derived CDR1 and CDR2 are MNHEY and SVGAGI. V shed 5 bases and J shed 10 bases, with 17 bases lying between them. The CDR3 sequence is CASSERQGGYYTF. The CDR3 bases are TGTGCCAGCAGTGAAAGGCAGGGTGGGTACTACACCTTC.

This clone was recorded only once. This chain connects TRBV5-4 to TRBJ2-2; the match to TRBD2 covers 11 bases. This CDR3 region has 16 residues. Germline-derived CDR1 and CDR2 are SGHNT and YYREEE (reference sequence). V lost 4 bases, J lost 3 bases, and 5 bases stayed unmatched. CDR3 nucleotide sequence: TGTGCCAGCAGCCCTAGCGGGGGGACCTACACCGGGGAGCTGTTTTTT. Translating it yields CASSPSGGTYTGELFF.

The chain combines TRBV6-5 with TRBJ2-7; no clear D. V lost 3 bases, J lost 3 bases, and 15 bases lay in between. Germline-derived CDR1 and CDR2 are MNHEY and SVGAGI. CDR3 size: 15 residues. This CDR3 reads CASSYGYTPDYEQYF. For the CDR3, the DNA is TGTGCCAGCAGTTATGGTTACACACCAGACTACGAGCAGTACTTC.

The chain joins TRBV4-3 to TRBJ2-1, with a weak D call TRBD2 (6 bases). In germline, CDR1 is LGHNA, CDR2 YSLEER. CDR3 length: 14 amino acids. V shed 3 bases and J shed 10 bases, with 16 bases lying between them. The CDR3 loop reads CASSHGGTPGEQFF. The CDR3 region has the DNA TGCGCCAGCAGCCACGGCGGGACTCCAGGGGAGCAGTTCTTC.

This CDR3 reads CASSVGSGGNTGELFF. CDR3 in DNA: TGTGCCAGCAGCGTAGGGTCAGGGGGTAACACCGGGGAGCTGTTTTTT. The rearrangement joins TRBV9 to TRBJ2-2, with 7 bases identical to TRBD1. Germline CDR1 reads SGDLS; CDR2 reads YYNGEE. Germline trimming cut 0 bases from V and 2 bases from J; bases unmatched to any gene: 4. This CDR3 contains 16 residues.